This T cell receptor (beta chain) was retrieved from a study of control samples from healthy donors and cancer patients. Using immunoSEQ multiplex PCR, the repertoire was profiled, and TCRdb retains in-frame clones only, with some absent. The table shows about 99,000 clones, with 75% to 90% occurring only once. The TCR was taken from a man aged 60 to 69 with lung cancer. The sequenced sample consisted of PBMCs.

The chain's CDR3 is CASRWDRGNEQFF. The CDR3 coding sequence is TGTGCCAGCAGATGGGACAGAGGGAATGAGCAGTTCTTC. The chain recombines TRBV12-3 or TRBV12-4 with TRBJ2-1; TRBD1 agrees at 7 bases. The CDR3 length is 13 residues. The trim removed 6 bases at V and 7 bases at J, leaving 6 bases unmatched.